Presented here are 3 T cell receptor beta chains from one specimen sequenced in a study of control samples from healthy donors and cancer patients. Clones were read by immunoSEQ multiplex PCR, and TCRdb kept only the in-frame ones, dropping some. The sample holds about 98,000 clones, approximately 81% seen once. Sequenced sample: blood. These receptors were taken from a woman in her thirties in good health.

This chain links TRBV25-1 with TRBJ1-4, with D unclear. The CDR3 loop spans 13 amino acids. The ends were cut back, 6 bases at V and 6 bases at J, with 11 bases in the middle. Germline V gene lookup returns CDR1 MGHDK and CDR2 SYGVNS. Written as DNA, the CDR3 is TGTGCCAGCAGAGCGTCGGGGTATGAAAAACTGTTTTTT. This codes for CASRASGYEKLFF.

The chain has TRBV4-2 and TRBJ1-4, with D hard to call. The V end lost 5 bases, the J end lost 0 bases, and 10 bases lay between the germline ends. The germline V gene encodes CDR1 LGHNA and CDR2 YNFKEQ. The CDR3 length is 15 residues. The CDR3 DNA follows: TGTGCCAGCAGCGTATATCCTGCAACTAATGAAAAACTGTTTTTT. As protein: CASSVYPATNEKLFF.

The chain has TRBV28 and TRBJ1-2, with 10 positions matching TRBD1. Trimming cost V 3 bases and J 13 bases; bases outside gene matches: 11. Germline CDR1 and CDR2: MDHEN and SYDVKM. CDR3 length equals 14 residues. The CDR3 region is CASSLPRTGGSCTF. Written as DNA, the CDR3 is TGTGCCAGCAGTTTGCCTAGGACAGGGGGTTCGTGCACCTTC.